Shown below are 19 T cell receptor beta chains from a single sample sequenced in a study of cytomegalovirus exposure and HLA in healthy donors. Researchers ran the PCR with 60 Vbeta and 13 Jbeta primers. Generated by immunoSEQ multiplex PCR, the TCRdb table keeps only in-frame clones and is missing some. The sample includes more than 100,000 clones, roughly three fifths of them seen just once. Sequenced: PBMCs. These receptors all come from a middle-aged woman in good health and CMV-seropositive.

The rearrangement links TRBV27 to TRBJ2-1; D call uncertain. Germline CDR1 MNHEY, CDR2 SMNVEV (reference sequence). Deletions cut 3 bases from V and 4 bases from J, with 10 bases between. The CDR3 has 14 amino acids. CDR3 sequence reads: CASSFQRPYNEQFF. For the CDR3, the DNA is TGTGCCAGCAGTTTTCAGCGCCCATACAATGAGCAGTTCTTC.

The V call is TRBV4-1, the J call TRBJ2-7, with TRBD2 as a possible D gene (6 bases). Trimming left V 4 bases short and J 5 bases short, with 18 bases between. The germline CDR1 and CDR2 sequences are MGHRA and YSYEKL. This CDR3 is 15 amino acids long. The CDR3 DNA reads as TGCGCCAGCAGCCCTGTATGGGGGGATGAGAACGAGCAGTACTTC. Its translation is CASSPVWGDENEQYF.

This chain connects TRBV9 to TRBJ2-7, with 9 positions matching TRBD2. The germline V gene has CDR1 SGDLS and CDR2 YYNGEE. Trimming cost V 3 bases and J 6 bases; bases outside gene matches: 10. The CDR3 runs to 15 residues. The CDR3 sequence: CASSAISGSAVEQYF. In DNA form, the CDR3 reads TGTGCCAGCAGCGCTATTAGCGGGAGTGCGGTCGAGCAGTACTTC. The complete variable domain, with remaining parts taken from reference TRBV9 and TRBJ2-7, reads DSGVTQTPKHLITATGQRVTLRCSPRSGDLSVYWYQQSLDQGLQFLIQYYNGEERAKGNILERFSAQQFPDLHSELNLSSLELGDSALYFCASSAISGSAVEQYFGPGTRLTVT.

This clone turned up a few times. The gene calls are TRBV6-5 and TRBJ1-2; D unresolved. There are 13 residues in the CDR3. Germline V gene data show CDR1 as MNHEY and CDR2 as SVGAGI. Between the trimmed V and J ends, which lost 0 bases and 4 bases, there was a span of 6 bases. In DNA, the CDR3 is TGTGCCAGCAGTTACTCGCTGAGCTATGGCTACACCTTC. Encoded protein: CASSYSLSYGYTF.

This clone has a handful of counts. J is TRBJ2-2 and V is TRBV5-4; weak D call: TRBD2 (6 bases). Germline values: CDR1 SGHNT, CDR2 YYREEE (reference sequence). Trimming took 4 bases from V and 0 from J, leaving 10 bases between them. This CDR3 comprises 15 residues. CDR3 loop: CASSGSGSNTGELFF. Written as DNA, the CDR3 is TGTGCCAGCAGCGGGAGCGGGTCGAACACCGGGGAGCTGTTTTTT.

This clone was observed a handful of times. V is TRBV7-9 and J is TRBJ2-1, with D possibly being TRBD2 (6 bases). V lost 5 bases and J lost 10, with 15 bases in between. Germline CDR1 reads SEHNR; CDR2 reads FQNEAQ (reference sequence). The CDR3 is 13 amino acids. The chain's CDR3 is CASSPDGGREQFF. The DNA of the CDR3 is TGTGCCAGCAGCCCCGATGGGGGGAGGGAGCAGTTCTTC.

This clone has just a few counts. The genes are TRBV5-1 and TRBJ2-7; the D gene is possibly TRBD1 (6 bases). CDR1 is SGHRS and CDR2 is YFSETQ in the germline V gene. The CDR3 sequence is 16 residues long. Trimming took 4 bases from V and 7 from J, leaving 24 bases between them. The chain's CDR3 is CASSNQQGPRLGEQYF. CDR3 DNA: TGCGCCAGCAGCAACCAACAGGGTCCCCGGCTGGGTGAGCAGTACTTC.

The chain has TRBV11-3 and TRBJ1-5; 9 bases are a match to TRBD1. V lost 5 bases and J lost 5; bases outside the gene matches: 7. The germline gives CDR1 SGHNT, CDR2 YENEEA. CDR3 length equals 15 residues. CDR3 amino acids: CASSQGTGSDQPQHF. CDR3 DNA sequence: TGTGCCAGCAGCCAAGGGACAGGGAGCGATCAGCCCCAGCATTTT.

This sequence joins TRBV5-6 and TRBJ2-5, with a tentative D call TRBD1 (5 bases). Germline V lookup: CDR1 SGHDT, CDR2 YYEEEE. This CDR3 has 14 residues. V shed 4 bases and J shed 7 bases, with 17 bases lying between them. CDR3 amino acids: CASSEQTGQGTQYF. In nucleotides, the CDR3 is TGTGCCAGCAGCGAGCAGACCGGGCAGGGGACCCAGTACTTC. The whole variable domain, remainder taken from reference TRBV5-6 and TRBJ2-5, is DAGVTQSPTHLIKTRGQQVTLRCSPKSGHDTVSWYQQALGQGPQFIFQYYEEEERQRGNFPDRFSGHQFPNYSSELNVNALLLGDSALYLCASSEQTGQGTQYFGPGTRLLVL.

A few counts support this clone. The rearrangement links TRBV16 to TRBJ1-4; D might be TRBD1 (5 bases). With 2 bases removed from V and 8 bases from J, the gap between germline ends came to 9 bases. CDR3 size: 13 residues. The germline V gene encodes CDR1 KGHSY and CDR2 FQNENV. The CDR3 reads CASSQRGPEKLFF. CDR3 DNA sequence: TGTGCCAGCAGCCAAAGGGGCCCGGAAAAACTGTTTTTT.

The chain uses TRBV5-1 and TRBJ2-3; D unclear. The CDR3 has 13 residues. Between the trimmed V and J ends, which lost 0 bases and 3 bases, there was a span of 5 bases. Germline-derived CDR1 and CDR2 are SGHRS and YFSETQ. CDR3 DNA: TGCGCCAGCAGCTTGGCCGTTACAGATACGCAGTATTTT. Its translation: CASSLAVTDTQYF.

This clone was observed a handful of times. V and J are TRBV5-1 and TRBJ1-4; perhaps TRBD1 as D (5 bases). The germline V gene encodes CDR1 SGHRS and CDR2 YFSETQ. CDR3 size: 16 residues. V lost 0 bases, J lost 6 bases, and 15 bases lay in between. This chain's CDR3 is CASSLALTGGDEKLFF. CDR3 DNA: TGCGCCAGCAGCTTGGCCCTTACGGGGGGTGATGAAAAACTGTTTTTT. Complete variable domain (other parts from reference TRBV5-1 and TRBJ1-4): KAGVTQTPRYLIKTRGQQVTLSCSPISGHRSVSWYQQTPGQGLQFLFEYFSETQRNKGNFPGRFSGRQFSNSRSEMNVSTLELGDSALYLCASSLALTGGDEKLFFGSGTQLSVL.

The chain uses TRBV5-6 and TRBJ2-3, with D possibly matching TRBD2 (6 bases). The CDR3 length is 16 residues. Trimming stripped 2 bases from V and 1 base from J, with 14 bases between. Germline V CDR1 and CDR2: SGHDT, YYEEEE. The DNA of the CDR3 is TGTGCCAGCAGCTTCCGGGGGACGAAGGGCACAGATACGCAGTATTTT. It translates to CASSFRGTKGTDTQYF. Filled out from reference TRBV5-6 and TRBJ2-3, the complete variable domain reads DAGVTQSPTHLIKTRGQQVTLRCSPKSGHDTVSWYQQALGQGPQFIFQYYEEEERQRGNFPDRFSGHQFPNYSSELNVNALLLGDSALYLCASSFRGTKGTDTQYFGPGTRLTVL.

This rearrangement joins TRBV5-1 to TRBJ2-2; possible D gene TRBD1, 5 bases. The CDR3 has 15 amino acids. Germline V gene lookup returns CDR1 SGHRS and CDR2 YFSETQ. Trimming stripped 3 bases from V and 2 bases from J, with 11 bases between. CDR3 sequence: CASSSGHLNTGELFF. The CDR3 bases are TGCGCCAGCAGCTCAGGACACCTAAACACCGGGGAGCTGTTTTTT.

The genes are TRBV6-4 and TRBJ1-2, with D uncertain. Per the germline V gene, CDR1 is MRHNA and CDR2 is SNTAGT. The CDR3 covers 12 residues. V was shortened by 6 bases and J by 2 bases, with 7 bases between the two germline ends. CDR3 sequence (DNA): TGTGCCAGCAGAGGCGGGAACTATGGCTACACCTTC. Translated, it gives CASRGGNYGYTF.

The chain combines TRBV5-1 with TRBJ1-4, with D unresolved. V lost 2 bases to trimming and J lost 6 bases, with 5 bases between them. Per the germline V gene, CDR1 is SGHRS and CDR2 is YFSETQ. The CDR3 length is 12 residues. CDR3 coding DNA: TGCGCCAGCAGCTTTACAGATGAAAAACTGTTTTTT. Translated: CASSFTDEKLFF.

This clone was recorded a few times. The V gene is TRBV6-5, the J gene TRBJ2-3, with 8 bases matching TRBD2. V gave up 2 bases and J gave up 2 bases; unmatched junction bases: 6. The CDR3 extends over 16 amino acids. Germline CDR1 and CDR2: MNHEY and SVGAGI. CDR3 in amino acids: CASSYGGLAFTDTQYF. The CDR3 nucleotides are TGTGCCAGCAGTTACGGCGGACTAGCATTCACAGATACGCAGTATTTT.

This chain uses TRBV6-5 with TRBJ2-3, with 7 bases aligning to TRBD1. This CDR3 comprises 15 residues. The trim removed 3 bases at V and 3 bases at J, leaving 6 bases unmatched. Germline V gene data show CDR1 as MNHEY and CDR2 as SVGAGI. In DNA, the CDR3 is TGTGCCAGCAGTTATGAAGGGGGCGGTACAGATACGCAGTATTTT. Translated, it gives CASSYEGGGTDTQYF.

V gene TRBV7-9 combines with J gene TRBJ1-1, with D tentatively TRBD1 (6 bases). This CDR3 has 13 amino acids. Germline V lookup: CDR1 SEHNR, CDR2 FQNEAQ (reference sequence). Between the trimmed V and J ends, which lost 1 base and 3 bases, there was a span of 6 bases. The CDR3 region has the DNA TGTGCCAGCAGCTTAGAGGGGGACACTGAAGCTTTCTTT. Its protein is CASSLEGDTEAFF.